The 17 T cell receptor beta chains in this list originate from one sample, sequenced in a study of shared clonotypes between healthy human individuals. Sequencing was performed with immunoSEQ multiplex PCR; in TCRdb, only in-frame clones are kept and a portion is missing. Here the sample spans 400,000 to 600,000 clones, about 96% being singletons. The sequenced sample was naive CD4+ T cells sorted from blood. The subset: CD45RA+ positively selected. These receptors originate from a woman aged 25 to 39 in good health.

The genes are TRBV5-1 and TRBJ2-7; TRBD2 matches at 7 bases. Germline CDR1 reads SGHRS; CDR2 reads YFSETQ. V lost 4 bases to trimming and J lost 0 bases; unmatched junction nucleotides: 13. The CDR3 is 17 residues long. The CDR3 DNA is TGCGCCAGCAGCCGGACCCGGGGGGACGGCAGCTCCTACGAGCAGTACTTC. This gives the protein CASSRTRGDGSSYEQYF.

V and J are TRBV6-5 and TRBJ1-2, with 9 bases aligning to TRBD1. The CDR3 sequence is 14 residues long. V was pared by 2 bases and J by 3 bases, with 1 base of the junction left unmatched. Germline V gene lookup returns CDR1 MNHEY and CDR2 SVGAGI. CDR3 DNA sequence: TGTGCCAGCAGTTACGGGGACAGGGACTATGGCTACACCTTC. It yields the protein CASSYGDRDYGYTF.

This chain connects TRBV2 to TRBJ2-7, with TRBD1 matching 10 bases. Per germline, CDR1 SNHLY and CDR2 FYNNEI. The CDR3 is 13 residues long. The trim removed 10 bases at V and 2 bases at J, leaving 5 bases unmatched. The CDR3 is CATAGTGAYEQYF. The CDR3 DNA reads as TGTGCCACCGCCGGGACAGGGGCCTACGAGCAGTACTTC.

As to this clone: Compared with germline, one end of the junction differs, possibly owing to a read error. The J gene is TRBJ2-7, the V gene TRBV6-6, with 8 bases fitting TRBD2. Germline V gene sequence: CDR1 MNHNY, CDR2 SVGAGI (reference sequence). This CDR3 has 13 residues. The CDR3: CASSYSERGTVDF. Here the CDR3 DNA reads TGTGCCAGCAGTTACTCGGAGCGGGGGACCGTTGACTTC.

CDR3 coding DNA: TGTGCCAATCCAACAGGCTTTCCCCCTCTCGAGCAGTACTTC. Translated: CANPTGFPPLEQYF. V usage is TRBV19 and J usage is TRBJ2-7, with a weak D call TRBD1 (5 bases). Germline CDR1 is LNHDA and CDR2 is SQIVND (reference sequence). This CDR3 contains 14 residues. Trimming removed 10 bases at V and 6 bases at J, with 22 bases between.

This chain's CDR3 is CASSLGLAGGGTDTQYF. The CDR3 coding sequence is TGTGCCAGCAGCTTAGGACTAGCGGGAGGGGGCACAGATACGCAGTATTTT. This chain uses TRBV7-2 with TRBJ2-3, with 14 bases aligning to TRBD2. Germline-derived CDR1 and CDR2 are SGHTA and FQGNSA. The CDR3 spans 17 residues. V dropped 1 base and J dropped 1; count of bases not matched to a gene: 1.

V is TRBV9 and J is TRBJ2-3; 8 nucleotides line up with TRBD2. Per germline, CDR1 SGDLS and CDR2 YYNGEE. The CDR3 contains 16 residues. Trimming at V came to 2 bases and at J to 2 bases, leaving 7 bases not matched to a gene. The CDR3 loop reads CASSVGVAGITDTQYF. CDR3 nucleotide sequence: TGTGCCAGCAGCGTCGGGGTAGCGGGGATCACAGATACGCAGTATTTT.

V and J are TRBV18 and TRBJ2-3; 7 bases line up with TRBD2. The CDR3 has 15 amino acids. The ends lost 6 bases at V and 6 bases at J; junction bases unmatched: 12. Per germline, CDR1 KGHSH and CDR2 LQKENI. CDR3 nucleotide sequence: TGTGCCAGCTCTACCGACGGGGGGAGTGGCGATACGCAGTATTTT. Translated: CASSTDGGSGDTQYF.

The chain combines TRBV7-2 with TRBJ2-5; possibly TRBD2 for D (7 bases). Matching the DNA end better, TRBJ2-7 makes the J call doubtful. This CDR3 is 15 amino acids long. Per the germline V gene, CDR1 is SGHTA and CDR2 is FQGNSA. CDR3 sequence (DNA): TGTGCCAGCAGCCCGCGGGGGCTAAGCTCCTACGAGCAGTACTTC. Its translation is CASSPRGLSSYEQYF.

This rearrangement joins TRBV13 to TRBJ2-7; D unresolved. The CDR3 has 12 amino acids. The V end lost 5 bases, the J end lost 3 bases, and 8 bases lay between the germline ends. CDR1 and CDR2 (germline): PRHDT, FYEKMQ (reference sequence). The CDR3 nucleotides read TGTGCCAGCAGCCCCCTCCACTACGAGCAGTACTTC. It is translated as CASSPLHYEQYF.

The chain joins TRBV5-1 to TRBJ2-2, with D possibly being TRBD2 (6 bases). CDR1 is SGHRS, CDR2 YFSETQ, per germline. The CDR3 consists of 14 residues. The V end was cut by 0 bases, the J end by 6 bases, with 9 bases between. The CDR3 loop reads CASSLVTSPGELFF. CDR3 nucleotide sequence: TGCGCCAGCAGCTTGGTCACTAGCCCCGGGGAGCTGTTTTTT.

The rearrangement links TRBV6-5 to TRBJ1-5; no reliable D call. The germline V gene has CDR1 MNHEY and CDR2 SVGAGI. V dropped 5 bases and J dropped 2 bases, with 4 bases sitting between them. The CDR3 is 12 amino acids. The CDR3 DNA follows: TGTGCCAGCAGTACAGGCAATCAGCCCCAGCATTTT. Protein product: CASSTGNQPQHF.

This chain uses TRBV27 with TRBJ1-6; tentative D call: TRBD1 (5 bases). V lost 2 bases and J 5 bases, leaving 10 bases between the germline ends. The V gene's germline CDR1 is MNHEY and CDR2 SMNVEV (reference sequence). This CDR3 region has 15 residues. The CDR3 sequence is CASSLAGANNSPLHF. CDR3 sequence (DNA): TGTGCCAGCAGTTTAGCTGGGGCCAATAATTCACCCCTCCACTTT.

The V and J genes are TRBV2 and TRBJ1-4; 8 bases align to TRBD1. Germline V gives CDR1 SNHLY, CDR2 FYNNEI. The V segment lost 5 bases and the J segment 8 bases; nucleotides outside the gene matches: 7. The CDR3 totals 14 residues. CDR3 amino acids: CASSKQGVGEKLFF. CDR3 coding DNA: TGTGCCAGCAGTAAACAGGGGGTTGGAGAAAAACTGTTTTTT. The variable domain in full, completed from reference TRBV2 and TRBJ1-4, reads EPEVTQTPSHQVTQMGQEVILRCVPISNHLYFYWYRQILGQKVEFLVSFYNNEISEKSEIFDDQFSVERPDGSNFTLKIRSTKLEDSAMYFCASSKQGVGEKLFFGSGTQLSVL.

A remark on this clone: This sample also contains other DNA sequences that code for the same CDR3. The chain recombines TRBV11-2 with TRBJ1-1; tentative D call: TRBD1 (6 bases). V lost 1 base and J 1 base, leaving 10 bases between the germline ends. CDR1 is SGHAT and CDR2 is FQNNGV in the germline V gene. The length of the CDR3 is 15 residues. As DNA, the CDR3 is TGTGCCAGCAGCTTAGTGGTAGGGGGGAACACTGAAGCTTTCTTT. It yields the protein CASSLVVGGNTEAFF.

A word on this clone: Distinct nucleotide sequences in the sample also encode this CDR3. The rearrangement joins TRBV11-2 to TRBJ2-7; D may be TRBD1 or TRBD2 (5 bases each). The germline V and J ends were trimmed by 0 bases and 0 bases, with 6 bases remaining between them. Germline V CDR1 and CDR2: SGHAT, FQNNGV. The CDR3 has 14 residues. CDR3 sequence reads: CASSLDGGSYEQYF. The CDR3 coding sequence is TGTGCCAGCAGCTTAGATGGGGGCTCCTACGAGCAGTACTTC.

V usage is TRBV28 and J usage is TRBJ2-5, with 9 bases lining up with TRBD1. The end of the DNA is better explained by TRBJ2-7, so the J call may be wrong. The CDR3 contains 14 residues. Per germline, CDR1 MDHEN and CDR2 SYDVKM. CDR3 protein: CASRAGTGNYEQYF. The CDR3 coding sequence is TGTGCCAGCAGAGCCGGGACAGGGAACTACGAGCAGTACTTC.